The sequence of this T cell receptor (beta chain) was determined in a study of breast tumors, draining lymph nodes, adjacent tissues. Study-wide results and caveats: That most tumor T cells come from lymph nodes remained unproven. The data were judged consistent with most tumor T cells coming from lymph node and expanding in tumor. Compared with basal-like, luminal-like tumors shared significantly more repertoire with nontumor tissue.

Germline V gene sequence: CDR1 LNHDA, CDR2 SQIVND (reference sequence). The CDR3 consists of 16 residues. With 1 base removed from V and 7 bases from J, the gap between germline ends came to 19 bases. Each CDR3 protein gets one entry after TCRdb re-called the multiplex PCR reads with MiXCR. The data contain some 100,000 distinct CDR3 sequences, about 20% of them singletons. The lymph nodes were axillary draining lymph nodes from breast cancer patients. This clonotype showed up many times. What it recognizes is unknown. The chain carries TRBV19 and TRBJ1-2; perhaps TRBD1 as D (5 bases). The sample consisted of axillary lymph node tissue. The clonotype was recovered from a female donor with breast cancer. Some clones in this sample may be carry-over from other donors' samples. The CDR3 reads CASSIGAGGIGRGYTF. Here the CDR3 DNA reads TGTGCCAGTAGTATAGGTGCCGGGGGGATTGGACGTGGCTACACCTTC.